This T cell receptor beta chain was captured in a study of post-analysis software for immune sequencing data. Notes on the study in general: The study found TRBV5-6, TRBV5-1 and TRBV20-1 among about five TRBV segments more frequent in patients than controls.

V gave up 6 bases and J gave up 2 bases; unmatched junction bases: 4. This CDR3 comprises 14 residues. Germline V gene data show CDR1 as SQVTM and CDR2 as ANQGSEA. Unique molecular identifiers had been added to the TCR beta cDNA libraries. TCRdb called the PCR reads again in MiXCR, with one record for every CDR3 protein. The sample has about 540,000 distinct CDR3 sequences, around 34% seen once. This clonotype showed up many times. Its antigen remains unknown. Material: blood. The V gene is TRBV29-1, the J gene TRBJ2-5, with 12 bases lining up with TRBD2. This receptor was identified in a girl aged 2-17 years with multiple sclerosis. Here the CDR3 reads CSVPTSGGQETQYF. The CDR3 DNA sequence: TGCAGCGTACCGACTAGCGGGGGACAAGAGACCCAGTACTTC.